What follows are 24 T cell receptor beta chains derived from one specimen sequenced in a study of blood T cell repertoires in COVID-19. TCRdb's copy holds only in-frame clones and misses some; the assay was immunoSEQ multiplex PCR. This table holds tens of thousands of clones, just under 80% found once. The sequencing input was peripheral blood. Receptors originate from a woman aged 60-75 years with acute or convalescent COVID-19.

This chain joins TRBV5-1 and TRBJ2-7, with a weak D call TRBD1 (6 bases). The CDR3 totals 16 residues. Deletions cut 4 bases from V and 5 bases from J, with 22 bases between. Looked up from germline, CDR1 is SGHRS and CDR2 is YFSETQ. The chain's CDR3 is CASSGKQGVAWHEQYF. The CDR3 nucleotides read TGCGCCAGCAGCGGGAAACAGGGTGTAGCCTGGCACGAGCAGTACTTC.

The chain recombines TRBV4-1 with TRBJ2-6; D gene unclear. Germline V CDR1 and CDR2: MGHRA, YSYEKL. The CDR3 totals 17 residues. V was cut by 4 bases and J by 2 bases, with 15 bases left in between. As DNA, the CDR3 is TGCGCCAGCAGCCTCTCTAGATTGCACCCTGGGGCCAACGTCCTGACTTTC. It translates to CASSLSRLHPGANVLTF.

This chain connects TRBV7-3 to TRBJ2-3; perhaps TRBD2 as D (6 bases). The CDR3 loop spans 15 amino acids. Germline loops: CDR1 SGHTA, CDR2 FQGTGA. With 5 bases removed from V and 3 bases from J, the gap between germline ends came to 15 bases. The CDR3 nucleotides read TGTGCCAGCAGCCCCCGACTAGGAGGTACAGATACGCAGTATTTT. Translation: CASSPRLGGTDTQYF. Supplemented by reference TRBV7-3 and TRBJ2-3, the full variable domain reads GAGVSQTPSNKVTEKGKYVELRCDPISGHTALYWYRQSLGQGPEFLIYFQGTGAADDSGLPNDRFFAVRPEGSVSTLKIQRTERGDSAVYLCASSPRLGGTDTQYFGPGTRLTVL.

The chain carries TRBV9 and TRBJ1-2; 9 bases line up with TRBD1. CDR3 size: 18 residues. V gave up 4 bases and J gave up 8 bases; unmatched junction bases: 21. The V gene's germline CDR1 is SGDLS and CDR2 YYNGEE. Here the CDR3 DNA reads TGTGCCAGCAGCCAACAGCACAGGGGGCGGTGGTCTAACAAAGGCTACACCTTC. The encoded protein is CASSQQHRGRWSNKGYTF.

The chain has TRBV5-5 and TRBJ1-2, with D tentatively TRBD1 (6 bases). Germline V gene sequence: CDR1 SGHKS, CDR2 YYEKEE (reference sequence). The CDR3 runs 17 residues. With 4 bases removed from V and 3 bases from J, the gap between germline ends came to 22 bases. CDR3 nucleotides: TGTGCCAGCAGCACCCGGGCCCCCAGGGGTGGGGACTATGGCTACACCTTC. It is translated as CASSTRAPRGGDYGYTF.

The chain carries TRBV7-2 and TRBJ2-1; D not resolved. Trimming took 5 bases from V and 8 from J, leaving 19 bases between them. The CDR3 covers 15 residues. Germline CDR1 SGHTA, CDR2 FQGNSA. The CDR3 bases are TGTGCCAGCAGCGTGCCACTACCGGTTATCCATGAGCAGTTCTTC. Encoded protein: CASSVPLPVIHEQFF.

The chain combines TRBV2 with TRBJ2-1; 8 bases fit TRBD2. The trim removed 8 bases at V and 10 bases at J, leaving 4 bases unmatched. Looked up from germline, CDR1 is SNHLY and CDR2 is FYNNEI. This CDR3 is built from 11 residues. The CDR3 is CASGLAVEQFF. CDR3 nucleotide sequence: TGTGCCAGCGGACTAGCTGTCGAGCAGTTCTTC.

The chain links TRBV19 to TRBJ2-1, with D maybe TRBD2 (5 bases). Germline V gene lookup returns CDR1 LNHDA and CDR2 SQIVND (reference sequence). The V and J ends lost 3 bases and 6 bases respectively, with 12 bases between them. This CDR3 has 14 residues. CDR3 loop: CASSMAAGGNEQFF. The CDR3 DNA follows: TGTGCCAGTAGTATGGCGGCGGGCGGCAATGAGCAGTTCTTC.

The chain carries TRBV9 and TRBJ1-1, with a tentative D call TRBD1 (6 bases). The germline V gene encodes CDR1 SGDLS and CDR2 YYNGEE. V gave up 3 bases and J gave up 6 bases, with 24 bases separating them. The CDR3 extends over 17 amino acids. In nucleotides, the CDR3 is TGTGCCAGCAGCGCCGAGGGGCAGGGGCGCGGCAAGGCTGAAGCTTTCTTT. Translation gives CASSAEGQGRGKAEAFF.

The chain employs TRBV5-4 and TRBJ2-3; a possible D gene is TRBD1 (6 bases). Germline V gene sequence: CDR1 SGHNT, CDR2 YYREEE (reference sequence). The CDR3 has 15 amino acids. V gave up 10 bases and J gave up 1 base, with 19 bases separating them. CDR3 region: CAYQTQGSGTDTQYF. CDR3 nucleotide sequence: TGTGCCTATCAGACACAGGGCTCGGGCACAGATACGCAGTATTTT. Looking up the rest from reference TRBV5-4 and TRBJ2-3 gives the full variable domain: ETGVTQSPTHLIKTRGQQVTLRCSSQSGHNTVSWYQQALGQGPQFIFQYYREEENGRGNFPPRFSGLQFPNYSSELNVNALELDDSALYLCAYQTQGSGTDTQYFGPGTRLTVL.

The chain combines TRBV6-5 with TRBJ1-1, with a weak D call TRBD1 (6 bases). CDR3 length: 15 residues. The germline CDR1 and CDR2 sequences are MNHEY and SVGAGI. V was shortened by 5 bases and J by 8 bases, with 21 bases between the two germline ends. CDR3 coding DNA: TGTGCCAGCAGTCCACCGGGGGGCTCGAGCCCAGAAGCTTTCTTT. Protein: CASSPPGGSSPEAFF.

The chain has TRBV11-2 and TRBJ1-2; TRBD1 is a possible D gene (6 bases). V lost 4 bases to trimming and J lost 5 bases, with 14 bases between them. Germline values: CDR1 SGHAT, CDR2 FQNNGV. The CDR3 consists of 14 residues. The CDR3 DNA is TGTGCCAGCAGCTCCCAAATCAGGGGTTATGGCTACACCTTC. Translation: CASSSQIRGYGYTF.

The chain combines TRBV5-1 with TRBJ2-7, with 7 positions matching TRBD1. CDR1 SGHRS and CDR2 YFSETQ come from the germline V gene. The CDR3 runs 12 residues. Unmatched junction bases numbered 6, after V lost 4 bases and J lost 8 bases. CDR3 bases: TGCGCCAGCAGCGATGACAGGGTCCAGCAGTACTTC. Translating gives CASSDDRVQQYF.

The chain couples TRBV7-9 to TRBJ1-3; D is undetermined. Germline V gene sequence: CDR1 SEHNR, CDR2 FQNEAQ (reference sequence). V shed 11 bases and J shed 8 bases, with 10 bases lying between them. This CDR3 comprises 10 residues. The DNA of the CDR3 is TGTGCCCCATCGGGTGACACCATATATTTT. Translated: CAPSGDTIYF.

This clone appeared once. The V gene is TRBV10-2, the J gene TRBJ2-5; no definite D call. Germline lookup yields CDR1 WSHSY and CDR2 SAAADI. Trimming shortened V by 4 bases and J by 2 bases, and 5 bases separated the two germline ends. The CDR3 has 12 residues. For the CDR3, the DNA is TGCGCCAGCAGTGCCGTACAAGAGACCCAGTACTTC. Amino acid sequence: CASSAVQETQYF.

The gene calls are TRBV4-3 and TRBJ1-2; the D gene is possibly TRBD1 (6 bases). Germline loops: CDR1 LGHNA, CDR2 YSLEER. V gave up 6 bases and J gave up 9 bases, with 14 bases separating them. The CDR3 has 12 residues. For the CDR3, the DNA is TGCGCCAGCAGTGACAGGTCGGGTAGCTACACCTTC. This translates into CASSDRSGSYTF.

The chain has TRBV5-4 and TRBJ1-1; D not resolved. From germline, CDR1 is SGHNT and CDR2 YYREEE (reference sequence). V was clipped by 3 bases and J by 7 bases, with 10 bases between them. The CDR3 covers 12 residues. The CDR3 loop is CASSSRDYEAFF. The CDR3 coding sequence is TGTGCCAGCAGCTCCCGGGATTATGAAGCTTTCTTT.

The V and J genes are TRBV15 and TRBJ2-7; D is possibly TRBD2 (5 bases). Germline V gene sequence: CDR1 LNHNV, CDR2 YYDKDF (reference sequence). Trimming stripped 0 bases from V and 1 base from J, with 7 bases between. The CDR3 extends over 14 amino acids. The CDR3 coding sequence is TGTGCCACCAGCAGAGAGGGCGGGTCCTACGAGCAGTACTTC. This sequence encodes CATSREGGSYEQYF.

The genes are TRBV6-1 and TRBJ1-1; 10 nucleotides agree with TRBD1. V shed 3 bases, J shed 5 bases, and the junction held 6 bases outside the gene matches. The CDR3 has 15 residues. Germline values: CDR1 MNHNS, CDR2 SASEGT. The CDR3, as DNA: TGTGCCAGCAGTGATTCCAGGACAGGGGGTACTGAAGCTTTCTTT. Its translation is CASSDSRTGGTEAFF.

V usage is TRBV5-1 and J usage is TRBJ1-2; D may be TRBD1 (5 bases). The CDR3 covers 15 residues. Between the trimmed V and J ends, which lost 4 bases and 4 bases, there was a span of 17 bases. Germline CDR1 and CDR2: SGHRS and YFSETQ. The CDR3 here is CASSPGGTASYGYTF. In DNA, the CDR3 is TGCGCCAGCAGCCCCGGCGGGACGGCCTCCTATGGCTACACCTTC.

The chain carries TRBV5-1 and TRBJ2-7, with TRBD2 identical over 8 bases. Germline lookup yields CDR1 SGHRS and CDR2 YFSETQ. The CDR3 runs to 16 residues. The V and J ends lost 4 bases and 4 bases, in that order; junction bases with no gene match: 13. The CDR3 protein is CASSPWEAGAGYEQYF. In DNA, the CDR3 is TGCGCCAGCAGCCCGTGGGAAGCGGGGGCTGGTTACGAGCAGTACTTC.

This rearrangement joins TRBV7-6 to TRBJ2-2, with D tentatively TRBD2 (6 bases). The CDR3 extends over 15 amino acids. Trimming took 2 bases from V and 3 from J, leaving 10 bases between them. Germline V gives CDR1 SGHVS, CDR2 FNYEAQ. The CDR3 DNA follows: TGTGCCAGCAGCTTACTCGGGGGACACACCGGGGAGCTGTTTTTT. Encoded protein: CASSLLGGHTGELFF.

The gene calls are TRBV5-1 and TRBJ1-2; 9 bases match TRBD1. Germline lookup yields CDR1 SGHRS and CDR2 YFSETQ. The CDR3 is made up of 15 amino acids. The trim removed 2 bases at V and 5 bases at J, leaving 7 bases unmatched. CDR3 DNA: TGCGCCAGCAGCTTAGAGGGACAGGGCCCTTATGGCTACACCTTC. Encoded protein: CASSLEGQGPYGYTF.

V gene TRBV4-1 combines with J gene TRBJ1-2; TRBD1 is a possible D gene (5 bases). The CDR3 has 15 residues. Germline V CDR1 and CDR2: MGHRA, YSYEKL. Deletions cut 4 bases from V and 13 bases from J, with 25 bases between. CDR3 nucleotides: TGCGCCAGCAGCCCGGCGGGAGGGGAAGGAAGACGGATCACCTTC. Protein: CASSPAGGEGRRITF.